This T cell receptor (beta chain) was identified during a study of blood T cell repertoires in COVID-19. At the level of the study: The origin of the acute and convalescent COVID-19 samples was the United States, Italy and Spain.

The CDR3 totals 17 residues. Trimming cost V 2 bases and J 2 bases, with 16 bases left between them. CDR1 and CDR2 from the germline V gene are LGHNA and YSLEER. This table comes from immunoSEQ multiplex PCR, and its TCRdb copy is limited to in-frame clones, with some not included. This table has fewer than 250,000 clones, roughly 85% appearing once. Someone with COVID-19 had been met by exposed participants within 2 weeks before study entry. Material: PBMCs or T cells enriched from blood (not recorded which). The receptor was isolated from a woman aged 50 to 65 who had been exposed to COVID-19. The chain couples TRBV4-3 to TRBJ1-3; D possibly corresponds to TRBD1 (5 bases). This CDR3 reads CASSQTQSARAGNTIYF. The CDR3 DNA reads as TGCGCCAGCAGCCAAACACAATCCGCCAGGGCTGGAAACACCATATATTTT.